The clone carrying this T cell receptor beta chain was counted once. The antigen remains unidentified. Between the trimmed V and J ends, which lost 2 bases and 9 bases, there was a span of 8 bases. CDR1 and CDR2 from the germline V gene are SNHLY and FYNNEI. This CDR3 contains 12 residues. The sample belongs to a study of cytomegalovirus exposure and HLA in healthy donors. Study background: An earlier analysis found fewer than 140 million unique TCR beta sequences from around 180 million T cells. The study, taken as a whole, reports: As was reported, the HLA-A and HLA-B alleles of most subjects were accurately predicted from TCR beta sequences.

Vbeta (60) and Jbeta (13) primers were used in the PCR. Generated by immunoSEQ multiplex PCR, the TCRdb table keeps only in-frame clones and is missing some. The data contain around 110,000 clones, roughly three fifths of them seen just once; the ten biggest clones take up roughly 9.7%. The receptor comes from a woman in her forties in good health and CMV-seropositive. Material: PBMCs. The V call is TRBV2, the J call TRBJ1-5; D not resolved. The CDR3 DNA is TGTGCCAGCAGTGAACCCGGGTCGCCCCAGCATTTT. Its protein is CASSEPGSPQHF.